This T cell receptor beta chain originates from a study of cytomegalovirus exposure and HLA in healthy donors. In the study overall: Around 190 million T cells yielded about 120 million unique TCR beta sequences, as an earlier analysis found.

Amplification used 60 Vbeta primers and 13 Jbeta primers. Profiled with immunoSEQ multiplex PCR; TCRdb holds only in-frame clones, not every one. Counted here are approximately 84,000 clones, around 80% occurring once; the ten biggest clones make up roughly 2.6%. Note on this clone: Its antigen is not known.

CDR3 length: 14 amino acids. V lost 6 bases, J lost 4 bases, and 2 bases stayed unmatched. The germline V gene encodes CDR1 MGHDK and CDR2 SYGVNS. Study conclusions and caveats: V segments that were indistinguishable, TRBV6-2 and TRBV6-3 among them, were omitted from analysis. TCR beta sequences numbering about 17,000 were associated with HLA alleles at 0.05 false discovery rate in a later analysis.

Sequencing was done on a sample of PBMCs. The chain uses TRBV25-1 and TRBJ2-3; 12 positions match TRBD1. The TCR comes from a male donor in good health and CMV-seropositive. The CDR3 DNA is TGTGCCAGCAGGGGGACAGGGGGCTCAGATACGCAGTATTTT. The encoded protein is CASRGTGGSDTQYF.